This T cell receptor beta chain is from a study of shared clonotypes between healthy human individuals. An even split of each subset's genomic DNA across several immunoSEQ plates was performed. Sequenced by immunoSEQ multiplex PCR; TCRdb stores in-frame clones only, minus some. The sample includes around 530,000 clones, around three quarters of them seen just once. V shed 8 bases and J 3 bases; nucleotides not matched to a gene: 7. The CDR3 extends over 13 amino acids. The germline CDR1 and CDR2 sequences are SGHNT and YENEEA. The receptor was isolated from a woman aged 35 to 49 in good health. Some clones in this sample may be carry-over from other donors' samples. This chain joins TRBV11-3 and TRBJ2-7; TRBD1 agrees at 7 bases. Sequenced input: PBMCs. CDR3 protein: CASGRQGDYEQYF. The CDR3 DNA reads TGTGCCAGCGGCCGACAGGGAGACTACGAGCAGTACTTC.